The T cell receptor beta chain described here comes from a study of T cell responses to AZD1222 COVID-19 vaccine. TCRdb's table, derived via immunoSEQ multiplex PCR, lists solely in-frame clones and lacks some. In the table there are approximately 150,000 clones, approximately 91% of which are singletons. The CDR3 sequence is 14 residues long. After removal of 1 base from V and 6 bases from J, the junction contained 4 bases not matched to a gene. The germline V gene has CDR1 MGHRA and CDR2 YSYEKL. The rearrangement links TRBV4-1 to TRBJ1-2, with 8 bases identical to TRBD1. The source of this sequence is an adult who received the AZD1222 COVID-19 vaccine. Sequencing was performed on peripheral blood, taken 28 days after the second AZD1222 dose. Here the CDR3 reads CASSQVPQGDGYTF. DNA for the CDR3: TGCGCCAGCAGCCAAGTACCACAGGGGGATGGCTACACCTTC.